This T cell receptor beta chain is from a study of T cell responses to AZD1222 COVID-19 vaccine. Findings and limits, study-wide: AZD1222 recipients seropositive at baseline numbered only five to seven.

Using immunoSEQ multiplex PCR, the repertoire was profiled, and TCRdb retains in-frame clones only, with some absent. The sample contains 95,000 to 150,000 clones, about nine tenths of which appear only once. V lost 4 bases, J lost 0 bases, and 6 bases stayed unmatched. The length of the CDR3 is 15 residues. Looked up from germline, CDR1 is SGHRS and CDR2 is YFSETQ. Concerning this clone itself: Antigen: not known.

The clonotype comes from an adult in good health. Sequenced here: peripheral blood, sampled on day 0 of AZD1222 vaccination. The chain has TRBV5-1 and TRBJ1-2; 7 bases are shared with TRBD1. CDR3 coding DNA: TGCGCCAGCAGCCTCCAGGGGACAGCTAACTATGGCTACACCTTC. This encodes CASSLQGTANYGYTF.